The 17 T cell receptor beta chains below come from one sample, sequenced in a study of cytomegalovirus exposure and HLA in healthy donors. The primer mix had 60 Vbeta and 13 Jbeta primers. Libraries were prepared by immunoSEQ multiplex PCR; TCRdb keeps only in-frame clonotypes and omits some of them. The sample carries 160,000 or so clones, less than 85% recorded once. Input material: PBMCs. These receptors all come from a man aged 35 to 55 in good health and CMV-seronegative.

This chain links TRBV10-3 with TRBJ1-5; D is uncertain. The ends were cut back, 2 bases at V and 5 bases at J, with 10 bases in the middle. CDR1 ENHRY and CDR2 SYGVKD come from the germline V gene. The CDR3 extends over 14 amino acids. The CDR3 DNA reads TGTGCCATCAGTGAGGCAGTCGGGGATCAGCCCCAGCATTTT. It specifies CAISEAVGDQPQHF.

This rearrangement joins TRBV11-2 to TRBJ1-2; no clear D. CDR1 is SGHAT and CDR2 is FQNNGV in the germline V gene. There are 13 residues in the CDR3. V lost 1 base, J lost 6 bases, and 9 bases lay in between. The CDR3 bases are TGTGCCAGCAGCTTAGGGGAGAGGAATGGCTACACCTTC. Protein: CASSLGERNGYTF.

CDR3 bases: TGTGCCAGCAGTGACCAACTCGGGGGAGGGGCTTTCTTT. Protein: CASSDQLGGGAFF. The chain uses TRBV2 and TRBJ1-1; D may be TRBD1 (5 bases). The length of the CDR3 is 13 residues. The germline CDR1 and CDR2 sequences are SNHLY and FYNNEI. The V end was cut by 3 bases, the J end by 11 bases, with 16 bases between.

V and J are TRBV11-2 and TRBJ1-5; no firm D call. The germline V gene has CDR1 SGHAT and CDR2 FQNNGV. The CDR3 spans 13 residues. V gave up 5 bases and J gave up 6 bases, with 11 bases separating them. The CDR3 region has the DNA TGTGCCAGCAGCCTTAGCCCCGGTCAGCCCCAGCATTTT. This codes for CASSLSPGQPQHF.

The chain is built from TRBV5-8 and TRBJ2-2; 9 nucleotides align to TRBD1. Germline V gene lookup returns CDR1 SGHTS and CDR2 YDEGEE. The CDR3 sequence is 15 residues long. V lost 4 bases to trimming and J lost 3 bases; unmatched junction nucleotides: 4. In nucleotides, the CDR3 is TGTGCCAGCAGCACGGGACAGGGATACACCGGGGAGCTGTTTTTT. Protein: CASSTGQGYTGELFF.

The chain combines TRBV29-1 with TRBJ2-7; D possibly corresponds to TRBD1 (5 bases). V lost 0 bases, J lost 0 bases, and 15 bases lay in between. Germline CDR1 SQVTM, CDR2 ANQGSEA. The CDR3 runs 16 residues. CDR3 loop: CSVEDVKGLSSYEQYF. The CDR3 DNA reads TGCAGCGTTGAAGATGTGAAGGGGCTCAGCTCCTACGAGCAGTACTTC.

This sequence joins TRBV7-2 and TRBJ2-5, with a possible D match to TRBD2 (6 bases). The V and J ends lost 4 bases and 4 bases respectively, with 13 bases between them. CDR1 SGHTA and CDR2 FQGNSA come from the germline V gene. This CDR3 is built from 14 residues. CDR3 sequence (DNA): TGTGCCAGCAGCTCCGGAGGGGTAGGAGAGACCCAGTACTTC. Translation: CASSSGGVGETQYF.

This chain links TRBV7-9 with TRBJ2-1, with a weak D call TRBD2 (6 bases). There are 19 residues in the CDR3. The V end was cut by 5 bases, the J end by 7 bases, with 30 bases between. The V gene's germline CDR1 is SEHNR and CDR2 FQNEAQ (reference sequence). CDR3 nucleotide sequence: TGTGCCAGCAGCCCGACGGACTATTCTTCCCGACGGAGTTTTAATGAGCAGTTCTTC. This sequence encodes CASSPTDYSSRRSFNEQFF.

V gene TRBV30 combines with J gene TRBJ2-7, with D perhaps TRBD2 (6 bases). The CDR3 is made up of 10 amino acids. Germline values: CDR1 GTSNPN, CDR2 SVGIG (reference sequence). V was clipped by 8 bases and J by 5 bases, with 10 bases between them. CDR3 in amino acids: CAGGNHEQYF. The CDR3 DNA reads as TGTGCCGGGGGGAACCACGAGCAGTACTTC.

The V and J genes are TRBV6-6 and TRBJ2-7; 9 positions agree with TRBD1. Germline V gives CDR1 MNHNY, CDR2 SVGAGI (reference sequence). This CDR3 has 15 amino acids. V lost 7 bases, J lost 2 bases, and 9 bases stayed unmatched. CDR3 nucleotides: TGTGCCAGCACCGTCGGCCGGGACAGGGCCTACGAGCAGTACTTC. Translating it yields CASTVGRDRAYEQYF.

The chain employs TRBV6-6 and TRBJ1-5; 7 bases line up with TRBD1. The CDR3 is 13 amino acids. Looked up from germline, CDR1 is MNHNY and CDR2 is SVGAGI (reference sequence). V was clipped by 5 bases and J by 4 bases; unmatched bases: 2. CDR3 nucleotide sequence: TGTGCCAGCAGTACAGGGGCGAATCAGCCCCAGCATTTT. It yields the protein CASSTGANQPQHF.

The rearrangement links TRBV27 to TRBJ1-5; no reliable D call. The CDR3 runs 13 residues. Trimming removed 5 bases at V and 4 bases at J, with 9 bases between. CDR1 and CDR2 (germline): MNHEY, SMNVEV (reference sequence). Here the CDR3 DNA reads TGTGCCAGCAGTACGGAGGTTAATCAGCCCCAGCATTTT. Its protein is CASSTEVNQPQHF.

CDR3 bases: TGCGCCAGCAGGCCGGGGGCGGGAGGGCCCGGAGATACGCAGTATTTT. Its protein is CASRPGAGGPGDTQYF. V usage is TRBV5-1 and J usage is TRBJ2-3, with TRBD2 matching 9 bases. The germline gives CDR1 SGHRS, CDR2 YFSETQ. Trimming at V came to 5 bases and at J to 5 bases, leaving 12 bases not matched to a gene. The CDR3 sequence is 16 residues long. Together with reference TRBV5-1 and TRBJ2-3, the CDR3 gives the full variable domain: KAGVTQTPRYLIKTRGQQVTLSCSPISGHRSVSWYQQTPGQGLQFLFEYFSETQRNKGNFPGRFSGRQFSNSRSEMNVSTLELGDSALYLCASRPGAGGPGDTQYFGPGTRLTVL.

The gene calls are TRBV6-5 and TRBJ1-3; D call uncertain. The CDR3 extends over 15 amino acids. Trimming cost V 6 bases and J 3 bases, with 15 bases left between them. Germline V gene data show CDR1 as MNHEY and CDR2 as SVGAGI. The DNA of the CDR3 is TGTGCCAGCAGCCGCGTAAGAGGCGGTGGAAACACCATATATTTT. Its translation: CASSRVRGGGNTIYF.

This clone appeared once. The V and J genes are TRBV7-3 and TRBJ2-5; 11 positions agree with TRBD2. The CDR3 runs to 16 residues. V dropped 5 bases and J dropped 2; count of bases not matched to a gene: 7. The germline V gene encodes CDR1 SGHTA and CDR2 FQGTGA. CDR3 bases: TGTGCCAGCAGCGAAGGGGGACTAGCGGCTCAAGAGACCCAGTACTTC. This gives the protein CASSEGGLAAQETQYF.

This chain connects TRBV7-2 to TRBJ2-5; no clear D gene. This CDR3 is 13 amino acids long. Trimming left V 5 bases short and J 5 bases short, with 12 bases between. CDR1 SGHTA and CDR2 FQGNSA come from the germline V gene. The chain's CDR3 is CASSLVSRETQYF. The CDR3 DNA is TGTGCCAGCAGCCTTGTGTCCAGGGAGACCCAGTACTTC.

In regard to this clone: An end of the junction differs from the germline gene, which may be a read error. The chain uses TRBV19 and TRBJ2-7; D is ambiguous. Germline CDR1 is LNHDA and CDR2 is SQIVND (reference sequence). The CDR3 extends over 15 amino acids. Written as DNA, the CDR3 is TGTGCCAGTAGTACCCGTACCCTAACCTCCTCCGAGCAGTACTTC. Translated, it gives CASSTRTLTSSEQYF.